This entry lists 15 T cell receptor beta chains sequenced from one sample in a study of tumor-infiltrating lymphocytes in primary liver carcinoma. Co-extracted RNA and DNA came from around 18-30 mg of unsorted bulk tissue. Making TCR beta cDNA involved 400 to 600 ng total RNA and a constant-region primer. The TCR beta library was amplified through three nested multiplex PCR rounds in a modified ARM-PCR procedure. Investigators reported that the first two PCR rounds, at about 9 cycles each, used TRBV1-TRBV30 forward primers with a C-beta reverse primer. TCRdb called the multiplex PCR reads again in MiXCR, with one record for every CDR3 protein. The sample includes about 54,000 distinct CDR3 sequences, about 80% seen only once; the top ten take roughly 25%. Sequenced input: liver tumor tissue from sampling region 2. As for subset: tumor region T2, inferior pole. These receptor sequences come from a man in his forties with primary liver carcinoma and hepatitis B virus infection.

This clonotype was counted once. The CDR3 does not end in the conserved phenylalanine or tryptophan, so this is likely a read error. The rearrangement uses TRBV6-5 and TRBJ1-5; D not resolved. The CDR3 runs 17 residues. V was cut by 3 bases and J by 10 bases, with 25 bases left in between. Looked up from germline, CDR1 is MNHEY and CDR2 is SVGAGI. CDR3 DNA: TGTGCCAGCAGTTATAACCCTCCTTGGGCCACCAATCGACCCCAGCATTAT. Translation gives CASSYNPPWATNRPQHY.

The chain links TRBV11-2 to TRBJ1-2; maybe TRBD1 (5 bases). Trimming removed 6 bases at V and 9 bases at J, with 20 bases between. The CDR3 length is 14 residues. Per the germline V gene, CDR1 is SGHAT and CDR2 is FQNNGV. The CDR3 loop is CASREKDTTYSYTF. Here the CDR3 DNA reads TGTGCCAGCAGAGAGAAGGACACCACATATAGCTACACCTTC.

This clonotype showed up just a few times. This chain links TRBV24-1 with TRBJ2-3; perhaps TRBD2 as D (5 bases). Germline CDR1 KGHDR, CDR2 SFDVKD. This CDR3 has 13 amino acids. Trimming took off 1 base at V and 5 bases at J, with 6 bases between the two ends. This CDR3 is CATSDFRGDTQYF. CDR3 DNA sequence: TGTGCCACCAGTGATTTCCGGGGAGATACGCAGTATTTT.

This clonotype was seen many times. This chain uses TRBV7-9 with TRBJ1-1; D not resolved. CDR1 and CDR2 from the germline V gene are SEHNR and FQNEAQ (reference sequence). CDR3 size: 12 residues. Between the trimmed V and J ends, which lost 5 bases and 9 bases, there was a span of 13 bases. CDR3 residues: CASSRDILQAFF. In DNA form, the CDR3 reads TGTGCCAGCAGCCGAGACATTCTCCAAGCTTTCTTT.

As concerns this clonotype: The germline gene is not matched at one end of the junction; a read error may be the cause. The chain is built from TRBV7-8 and TRBJ2-3; TRBD2 aligns across 8 bases. The germline V gene encodes CDR1 SGHVS and CDR2 FQNEAQ. The CDR3 totals 14 residues. CDR3 in amino acids: CASSLGLATDTQYF. CDR3 coding DNA: TGTGCCAGTAGCTTAGGACTAGCCACAGATACGCAGTATTTT.

The V and J genes are TRBV9 and TRBJ2-7; 7 nucleotides agree with TRBD2. The CDR3 loop spans 15 amino acids. CDR1 SGDLS and CDR2 YYNGEE come from the germline V gene. Losses at the gene ends were 4 bases for V and 5 bases for J; bases not matched to a gene: 12. CDR3 sequence: CASSPGLTGEDEQYF. CDR3 sequence (DNA): TGTGCCAGCAGCCCGGGACTAACGGGAGAGGACGAGCAGTACTTC.

The V gene is TRBV25-1, the J gene TRBJ2-2, with 14 nucleotides matching TRBD2. CDR1 is MGHDK and CDR2 is SYGVNS in the germline V gene. The CDR3 has 16 amino acids. The DNA of the CDR3 is TGTGTCAGTAAAGGACTAGCGGGAGGGAACACCGGGGAGCTGTTTTTT. It encodes CVSKGLAGGNTGELFF.

A note on this clonotype: The germline gene is not matched at one end of the junction; a read error may be the cause. The chain employs TRBV2 and TRBJ2-1; maybe TRBD2 (6 bases). The CDR3 sequence is 15 residues long. Germline-derived CDR1 and CDR2 are SNHLY and FYNNEI. DNA of the CDR3: TGTGCCAGCAGTCTAGTGGGAGGCTCCTACATTGAGCAGTTCTTC. Its translation is CASSLVGGSYIEQFF.

To note about this clonotype: The CDR3 ends on some other residue instead of the conserved phenylalanine or tryptophan, so this is likely a read error. The chain carries TRBV7-9 and TRBJ2-5, with a tentative D call TRBD2 (5 bases). In germline, CDR1 is SEHNR, CDR2 FQNEAQ (reference sequence). The CDR3 consists of 14 residues. CDR3 residues: CASSASGSQEIQYL. The CDR3 DNA is TGTGCCAGCAGCGCATCGGGATCCCAAGAGATCCAGTACCTC.

Regarding this clonotype: Possible read error: a much larger clone is one base away. The chain links TRBV9 to TRBJ2-3; TRBD2 matches 7 bases. The V segment lost 4 bases and the J segment 0 bases; nucleotides outside the gene matches: 8. CDR3 length equals 16 residues. The germline V gene has CDR1 SGDLS and CDR2 YYNGEE. The CDR3 reads CASSPGLVSSTDTQYF. As DNA, the CDR3 is TGTGCCAGCAGCCCCGGACTAGTGTCTAGCACAGATACGCAGTATTTT.

This clonotype was counted a few times. This may come from a read error, since a much larger clone is one base off. The chain is built from TRBV5-6 and TRBJ1-5; D is unclear. The CDR3 is made up of 14 amino acids. Trimming left V 4 bases short and J 4 bases short, with 12 bases between. Germline CDR1 SGHDT, CDR2 YYEEEE. The CDR3 DNA follows: TGTGCCAGCAGCGGGAGAGGGCCAAATCAGCCCCAGCATTTT. Its translation: CASSGRGPNQPQHF.

As to this clonotype: The junction and the germline gene differ at one end; a read error may be behind it. V gene TRBV11-2 combines with J gene TRBJ2-6; D assignment may be TRBD1 or TRBD2 (5 bases each). Looked up from germline, CDR1 is SGHAT and CDR2 is FQNNGV. This CDR3 has 16 amino acids. The DNA for the CDR3 is TGTGCCAGCAACTTATCTCGGGGAAGAGGGGCCAACGTCCTGTCTTTC. It translates to CASNLSRGRGANVLSF.

Regarding this clonotype: Relative to the germline gene, one junction end is altered; a read error may explain this. This sequence joins TRBV6-5 and TRBJ1-1; perhaps TRBD1 as D (5 bases). The CDR3 totals 15 residues. The germline CDR1 and CDR2 sequences are MNHEY and SVGAGI. The CDR3 DNA sequence: TGTGCCAGCAGTTACGCGGGGGACGTAGTGGGAGTAGCTTTTTTT. As protein: CASSYAGDVVGVAFF.

The DNA for the CDR3 is TGTGCCAGCAGTCCTTGGACAGGGGTGAAAGCTCGGGCCAACGTCCTGACTTTC. Protein: CASSPWTGVKARANVLTF. The rearrangement links TRBV6-5 to TRBJ2-6, with 9 bases fitting TRBD1. Germline loops: CDR1 MNHEY, CDR2 SVGAGI. V shed 5 bases, J shed 5 bases, and the junction held 13 bases outside the gene matches. This CDR3 is 18 amino acids long.

This clonotype was seen only a few times. This rearrangement joins TRBV29-1 to TRBJ2-7; TRBD1 is a possible D gene (6 bases). The germline V and J ends were trimmed by 6 bases and 8 bases, with 20 bases remaining between them. CDR1 and CDR2 (germline): SQVTM, ANQGSEA. This CDR3 is 13 amino acids long. CDR3 in amino acids: CSVRRTVHDKQYF. The DNA for the CDR3 is TGCAGCGTAAGGCGGACAGTCCATGACAAGCAGTACTTC.